The 20 T cell receptor beta chains in this list originate from one sample, sequenced in a study of early T cells in non-severe SARS-CoV-2 infection. TCRdb re-analysed the 5' RACE reads in MiXCR, keeping a single row per CDR3 protein. The table lists tens of thousands of distinct CDR3 sequences, 3% to 4.5% of them singletons. The sequencing sample was made of whole blood. Source of these receptors: an adult who was a healthcare worker with PCR-confirmed SARS-CoV-2 infection or an uninfected control (not recorded which).

The CDR3 region is CASSATSGGNTDTQYF. The DNA for the CDR3 is TGTGCCAGCAGTGCCACTAGCGGGGGAAACACAGATACGCAGTATTTT. The gene calls are TRBV27 and TRBJ2-3, with 11 bases matching TRBD2. Germline V gene data show CDR1 as MNHEY and CDR2 as SMNVEV (reference sequence). This CDR3 contains 16 residues. The V and J ends lost 5 bases and 2 bases, in that order; junction bases with no gene match: 6.

The table lists this clonotype with many counts. V and J are TRBV4-3 and TRBJ1-2, with D maybe TRBD1 (5 bases). V was shortened by 0 bases and J by 5 bases, with 13 bases between the two germline ends. The germline CDR1 and CDR2 sequences are LGHNA and YSLEER. The CDR3 consists of 15 residues. DNA of the CDR3: TGCGCCAGCAGCCAAGATTGGGGCAGGGAGTATGGCTACACCTTC. This translates into CASSQDWGREYGYTF.

This clonotype came up many times. The chain combines TRBV20-1 with TRBJ2-3; D unresolved. Trimming removed 1 base from V and 3 bases from J, with 14 bases in between. Germline-derived CDR1 and CDR2 are DFQATT and SNEGSKA (reference sequence). The CDR3 is 15 residues long. The DNA for the CDR3 is TGCAGTGCTAGAGTTCTGTCCACGCAGACAGATACGCAGTATTTT. Residues: CSARVLSTQTDTQYF.

The rearrangement uses TRBV30 and TRBJ1-1; TRBD1 matches at 7 bases. The CDR3 has 12 residues. Trimming at V came to 4 bases and at J to 4 bases, leaving 3 bases not matched to a gene. Germline CDR1 is GTSNPN and CDR2 is SVGIG (reference sequence). The CDR3 loop is CAWTRQGTEAFF. The CDR3 bases are TGTGCCTGGACCCGACAGGGCACTGAAGCTTTCTTT.

This clonotype was observed at least ten times. The rearrangement links TRBV28 to TRBJ2-2; tentatively, D is TRBD1 (6 bases). CDR1 and CDR2 (germline): MDHEN, SYDVKM. The length of the CDR3 is 17 residues. V lost 6 bases and J 0 bases, leaving 17 bases between the germline ends. CDR3: CASSPRDRSPNTGELFF. CDR3 nucleotides: TGTGCCAGCAGCCCCAGAGACAGGTCGCCGAACACCGGGGAGCTGTTTTTT.

V is TRBV11-3 and J is TRBJ1-1; D perhaps matches TRBD1 (6 bases). CDR1 is SGHNT, CDR2 YENEEA, per germline. Trimming left V 0 bases short and J 6 bases short, with 11 bases between. The CDR3 covers 14 residues. CDR3 amino acids: CASSLDLGAAEAFF. The CDR3 DNA reads TGTGCCAGCAGCTTAGATCTGGGGGCGGCTGAAGCTTTCTTT.

This clonotype has at least ten counts. The chain is built from TRBV7-3 and TRBJ2-1; either TRBD1 or TRBD2 may fit D (6 bases each). V shed 5 bases and J shed 5 bases, with 13 bases lying between them. From germline, CDR1 is SGHTA and CDR2 FQGTGA. The CDR3 length is 14 residues. For the CDR3, the DNA is TGTGCCAGCAGCGTAAACGGGGGCCACAATGAGCAGTTCTTC. Its protein product is CASSVNGGHNEQFF.

This clonotype has ten or more counts. The J gene is TRBJ1-2, the V gene TRBV28, with D possibly TRBD1 on 5 matching bases. Trimming stripped 7 bases from V and 4 bases from J, with 10 bases between. This CDR3 has 12 residues. Per germline, CDR1 MDHEN and CDR2 SYDVKM. The CDR3: CASKMGGYGYTF. The CDR3 coding sequence is TGTGCCAGCAAGATGGGGGGCTATGGCTACACCTTC.

At least ten counts were recorded for this clonotype. For the CDR3, the DNA is TGCAGCGTTGAAAAGGGGTCAACGAACACCGGGGAGCTGTTTTTT. Translation gives CSVEKGSTNTGELFF. This chain joins TRBV29-1 and TRBJ2-2; D is possibly TRBD1 (5 bases). Trimming removed 2 bases at V and 0 bases at J, with 10 bases between. The germline gives CDR1 SQVTM, CDR2 ANQGSEA. The CDR3 contains 15 residues.

At least ten counts were recorded for this clonotype. V gene TRBV12-3 or TRBV12-4 combines with J gene TRBJ2-1; 9 bases are a match to TRBD1. The CDR3 spans 13 residues. Trimming at V came to 6 bases and at J to 7 bases, leaving 4 bases not matched to a gene. As DNA, the CDR3 is TGTGCCAGCAGGACGGACAGGGGTAATGAGCAGTTCTTC. It is translated as CASRTDRGNEQFF.

This clonotype showed up just a few times. V gene TRBV6-5 combines with J gene TRBJ2-2; D may correspond to TRBD1 or TRBD2 (10 bases each). CDR1 and CDR2 from the germline V gene are MNHEY and SVGAGI. CDR3 length: 18 residues. The ends were cut back, 5 bases at V and 5 bases at J, with 24 bases in the middle. CDR3 nucleotides: TGTGCCAGCAGTCGACAGGGGGCGCGACTAGCGGGTACCGGGGAGCTGTTTTTT. Its translation: CASSRQGARLAGTGELFF.

This clonotype was detected many times. The chain links TRBV12-5 to TRBJ2-1; D may be TRBD2 (5 bases). This CDR3 has 16 amino acids. V was clipped by 3 bases and J by 7 bases, with 19 bases between them. Germline V lookup: CDR1 LGHNT, CDR2 FRNRAP. For the CDR3, the DNA is TGTGCTAGTGGTTTCATAGTCGGGGTGGCGGAAAATGAGCAGTTCTTC. It yields the protein CASGFIVGVAENEQFF.

This clonotype was detected ten times or more. The chain joins TRBV6-5 to TRBJ1-4; 7 positions agree with TRBD1. This CDR3 has 15 residues. Germline values: CDR1 MNHEY, CDR2 SVGAGI. The V gene end was trimmed by 5 bases and the J gene end by 10 bases; junction bases not matched to a gene: 13. CDR3 amino acids: CASSRESGGSGKLFF. CDR3 coding DNA: TGTGCCAGCAGTCGCGAGTCAGGGGGTTCAGGAAAACTGTTTTTT.

There are many counts of this clonotype. The chain has TRBV28 and TRBJ1-1; D is uncertain. CDR3 length: 13 residues. The ends were cut back, 6 bases at V and 4 bases at J, with 12 bases in the middle. Germline CDR1 and CDR2: MDHEN and SYDVKM. CDR3 coding DNA: TGTGCCAGCAGCCGATCGGCCTCCACTGAAGCTTTCTTT. Amino acid sequence: CASSRSASTEAFF.

In this sample, this clonotype turned up many times. The gene calls are TRBV6-2 or TRBV6-3 and TRBJ1-1; D gene unclear. The germline V gene has CDR1 MNHEY and CDR2 SVGEGT. CDR3 size: 15 residues. Trimming took 5 bases from V and 1 from J, leaving 14 bases between them. The CDR3 here is CASSDHGSTNTEAFF. Here the CDR3 DNA reads TGTGCCAGCAGTGACCATGGAAGTACGAACACTGAAGCTTTCTTT.

This chain connects TRBV2 to TRBJ1-4; the D is unclear. The V gene's germline CDR1 is SNHLY and CDR2 FYNNEI. With 6 bases removed from V and 0 bases from J, the gap between germline ends came to 5 bases. This CDR3 region has 13 residues. Here the CDR3 DNA reads TGTGCCAGCAGAAGAACAACTAATGAAAAACTGTTTTTT. Amino acids: CASRRTTNEKLFF.

The V call is TRBV5-1, the J call TRBJ2-1; 13 bases are shared with TRBD2. J was trimmed by 5 bases and V by 3 bases; bases with no gene match: 14. The germline V gene has CDR1 SGHRS and CDR2 YFSETQ. This CDR3 comprises 19 residues. The CDR3 loop is CASSSPGLAGFKGDNEQFF. The CDR3 coding sequence is TGCGCCAGCAGCTCACCGGGACTAGCGGGATTTAAGGGGGACAATGAGCAGTTCTTC.

J is TRBJ2-3 and V is TRBV7-6; TRBD2 matches at 13 bases. Trimming at V came to 1 base and at J to 4 bases, leaving 5 bases not matched to a gene. This CDR3 region has 17 residues. Germline CDR1 and CDR2: SGHVS and FNYEAQ. This CDR3 reads CASSLGTSGRGADTQYF. In nucleotides, the CDR3 is TGTGCCAGCAGCTTAGGGACTAGCGGGAGAGGCGCAGATACGCAGTATTTT.

This clonotype was detected many times. In nucleotides, the CDR3 is TGTGCCAGCAGAGGACTAGCGGGAGGGGACAATGAGCAGTTCTTC. As protein: CASRGLAGGDNEQFF. The chain carries TRBV27 and TRBJ2-1, with 15 bases that match TRBD2. This CDR3 has 15 residues. Unmatched junction bases numbered 2, after V lost 6 bases and J lost 5 bases. CDR1 MNHEY and CDR2 SMNVEV come from the germline V gene (reference sequence).

This clonotype showed up many times. The J gene is TRBJ1-2, the V gene TRBV27; the match to TRBD1 covers 7 bases. Trimming at V came to 4 bases and at J to 8 bases, leaving 7 bases not matched to a gene. The CDR3 is 13 residues long. Germline CDR1 is MNHEY and CDR2 is SMNVEV (reference sequence). CDR3 region: CASSSNRGEGYTF. DNA of the CDR3: TGTGCCAGCAGTTCCAACAGGGGTGAGGGCTACACCTTC.